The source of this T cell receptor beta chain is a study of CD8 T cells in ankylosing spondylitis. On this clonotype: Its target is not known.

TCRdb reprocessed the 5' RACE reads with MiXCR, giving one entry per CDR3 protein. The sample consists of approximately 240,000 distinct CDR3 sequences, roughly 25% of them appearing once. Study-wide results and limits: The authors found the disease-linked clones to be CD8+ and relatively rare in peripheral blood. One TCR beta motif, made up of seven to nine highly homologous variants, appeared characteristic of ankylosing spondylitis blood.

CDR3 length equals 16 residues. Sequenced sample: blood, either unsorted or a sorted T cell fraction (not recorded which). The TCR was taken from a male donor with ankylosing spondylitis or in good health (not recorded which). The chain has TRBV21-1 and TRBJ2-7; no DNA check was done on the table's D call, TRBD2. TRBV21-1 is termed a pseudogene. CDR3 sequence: CASSFYLGLITAEQYF. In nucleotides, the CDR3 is TGTGCCAGCAGCTTTTACCTCGGACTTATAACCGCCGAGCAGTACTTC.